The table lists the clone carrying this T cell receptor beta chain with a few counts. Its target is unknown. This specimen belongs to a study of identical twins. General observations from the study: Cord blood beta clonotypes that were abundant carried fewer insertions, and memory repertoires showed no such trend. Zero-insertion findings could be partly confounded by invariant cells (MAIT and iNKT cells).

CDR3 size: 11 residues. Germline assignment: CDR1 KGHDR and CDR2 SFDVKD. The V gene lost 12 bases and the J gene lost 5 bases, with 10 bases spanning the gap. Template switching added a universal primer binding site, and final cDNA carried unique molecular identifiers. One entry per CDR3 protein, called by TCRdb with MiXCR from the 5' RACE reads. Among under 900,000 distinct CDR3 sequences, more than 9% were seen once, and the ten largest hold around 1.5%. Separately, the same data were catalogued under a study of yellow fever vaccine responses in identical twins. This second report adds: Twins' vaccine T cell responses were reported to seem partly convergent and partly personalized.

The sequencing sample was made of PBMCs. The TCR originated in a woman under 30 in good health. The V and J genes are TRBV24-1 and TRBJ2-1; tentatively, D is TRBD2 (5 bases). The CDR3 spells CAVSGNNEQFF. The CDR3 nucleotides are TGTGCCGTCAGCGGAAACAATGAGCAGTTCTTC.